The clone carrying this T cell receptor beta chain appeared a few times. The sample comes from a study of blood T cell repertoires in COVID-19. Data came from immunoSEQ multiplex PCR; TCRdb stores just in-frame clones and leaves some out. Of 95,000 to 130,000 clones in the sample, just under 85% were seen once. With 0 bases removed from V and 1 base from J, the gap between germline ends came to 9 bases. This CDR3 is built from 15 residues. Germline CDR1 and CDR2: LGHNT and FRNRAP. The V call is TRBV12-5, the J call TRBJ1-1; unclear D gene. The sequencing sample was made of peripheral blood. This TCR derives from a man aged 70 or older with active or convalescent COVID-19. The CDR3 sequence: CASGLVLGRNTEAFF. CDR3 nucleotides: TGTGCTAGTGGTTTGGTATTGGGCAGGAACACTGAAGCTTTCTTT.